This T cell receptor (beta chain) was captured by sequencing in a study of blood T cell repertoires in COVID-19. For the study at large: Sources were T cells, B-cell-depleted T cells, or PBMCs; the material itself was cDNA or gDNA.

The method was immunoSEQ multiplex PCR; TCRdb's version includes in-frame clones alone and lacks a portion of them. This table holds roughly 190,000 clones, roughly nine tenths found once. This study enrolled people aged roughly 18 to 90 from around 25 US geographic areas. Participants were placed into cohorts based on the clinical history they reported. This CDR3 spans 15 amino acids. Trimming cost V 2 bases and J 5 bases, with 15 bases left between them. Germline V lookup: CDR1 MNHEY, CDR2 SVGAGI. Sequenced sample: PBMCs or T cells enriched from blood (not recorded which). This receptor was obtained from a woman aged 35 to 49 in a cohort exposed to, infected with or recovered from COVID-19 (not recorded which). The rearrangement joins TRBV6-5 to TRBJ2-5; D is possibly TRBD2 (6 bases). The CDR3 DNA follows: TGTGCCAGCAGTTACCTCGCCGGGGGACTGGAGACCCAGTACTTC. This translates into CASSYLAGGLETQYF.